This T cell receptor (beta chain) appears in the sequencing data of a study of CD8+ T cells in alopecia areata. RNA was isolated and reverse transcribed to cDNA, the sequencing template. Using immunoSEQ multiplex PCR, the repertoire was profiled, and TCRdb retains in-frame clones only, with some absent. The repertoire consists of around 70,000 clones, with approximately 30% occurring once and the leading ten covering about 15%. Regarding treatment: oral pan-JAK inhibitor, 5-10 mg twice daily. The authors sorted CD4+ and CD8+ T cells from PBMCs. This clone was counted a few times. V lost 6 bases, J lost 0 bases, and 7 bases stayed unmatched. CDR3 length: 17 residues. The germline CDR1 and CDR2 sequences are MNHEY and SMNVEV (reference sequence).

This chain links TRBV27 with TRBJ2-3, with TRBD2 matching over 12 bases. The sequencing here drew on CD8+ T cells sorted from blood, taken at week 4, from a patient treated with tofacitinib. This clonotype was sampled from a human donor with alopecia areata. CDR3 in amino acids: CASRPRLAGVSTDTQYF. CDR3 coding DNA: TGTGCCAGCAGGCCCCGACTAGCGGGGGTAAGCACAGATACGCAGTATTTT.